This TCR beta chain was sequenced in a study of cytomegalovirus exposure and HLA in healthy donors. Concerning this clone itself: What it binds is not known.

The PCR used 60 Vbeta and 13 Jbeta primers. Method: immunoSEQ multiplex PCR; TCRdb's copy keeps in-frame clones and lacks some. This sample contains under 200,000 clones. Germline V gene lookup returns CDR1 LNHDA and CDR2 SQIVND (reference sequence). V shed 4 bases, J shed 3 bases, and the junction held 9 bases outside the gene matches. The CDR3 length is 16 residues. Whole-study results and caveats: In a later analysis, specific HLA alleles were associated with 15,000 or so TCR beta sequences at a 0.05 false discovery rate.

The sequence came from a man aged 30 to 39 in good health and CMV-seronegative. The rearrangement links TRBV19 to TRBJ2-3, with TRBD1 matching 8 bases. The sequenced material came from PBMCs. CDR3 sequence (DNA): TGTGCCAGTAGTACAGACACCGGGACAGGAACAGATACGCAGTATTTT. Its translation: CASSTDTGTGTDTQYF.